This TCR beta chain was recorded in a study of blood T cell repertoires in COVID-19. Study-wide context: T cells, B-cell-depleted T cells, or PBMCs provided the cDNA or gDNA that served as material.

This clone appeared once. Authors' processing steps: Researchers report that nucleated cell counts were estimated from reference gene primer amplification. Only in-frame clones appear in the TCRdb table, and some are missing; sequencing was by immunoSEQ multiplex PCR. D and trimming were read from the DNA, whereas the V and J calls and clone size are those reported in that table. The sample lists 20,000 to 25,000 clones, more than 85% occurring once. Sequences were obtained from peripheral blood. The origin of this receptor is a woman aged 70-85 years with active COVID-19.

In nucleotides, the CDR3 is TGTGCCAGCAAGATGGGACTAGAGAACTACGAGCAGTACTTC. Protein product: CASKMGLENYEQYF. The V gene is TRBV6-6, the J gene TRBJ2-7, with TRBD2 matching over 8 bases. Germline CDR1 MNHNY, CDR2 SVGAGI (reference sequence). CDR3 length: 14 amino acids. With V trimmed by 7 bases and J by 3 bases, 8 bases remained unmatched.